These 22 T cell receptor beta chains share one sample of origin, sequenced in a study of blood T cell repertoires in COVID-19. TCRdb keeps only in-frame clones here, not all; method: immunoSEQ multiplex PCR. The sample lists 540,000 or so clones, about 89% occurring once. Material: peripheral blood. These receptor sequences come from a woman in her 50s with COVID-19, enrolled during active disease.

DNA for the CDR3: TGTGCCAGCAGCGCGTCCCGACAGGGCACTGAAGCTTTCTTT. Its protein product is CASSASRQGTEAFF. The chain couples TRBV7-2 to TRBJ1-1; 7 nucleotides align to TRBD1. CDR1 is SGHTA and CDR2 is FQGNSA in the germline V gene. The junction had 7 bases not matched to a gene; V was cut back by 5 bases and J by 4 bases. This CDR3 spans 14 amino acids.

The chain carries TRBV7-3 and TRBJ2-1; 11 bases map to TRBD2. V lost 1 base and J lost 0; bases outside the gene matches: 8. Per germline, CDR1 SGHTA and CDR2 FQGTGA. The length of the CDR3 is 19 residues. This CDR3 reads CASSLSSSGGPFSYNEQFF. CDR3 nucleotides: TGTGCCAGCAGCTTAAGTTCTAGCGGGGGGCCCTTCTCCTACAATGAGCAGTTCTTC.

This clone was recorded once. The gene calls are TRBV5-4 and TRBJ2-3; tentatively, D is TRBD2 (5 bases). Trimming stripped 7 bases from V and 1 base from J, with 10 bases between. The CDR3 consists of 13 residues. Germline assignment: CDR1 SGHNT and CDR2 YYREEE (reference sequence). CDR3 coding DNA: TGTGCCAGCGGTAGGACTGGCACAGATACGCAGTATTTT. Protein product: CASGRTGTDTQYF.

The CDR3 here is CASSFSGGWNEQFF. In nucleotides, the CDR3 is TGTGCCAGCAGCTTCAGCGGGGGGTGGAATGAGCAGTTCTTC. The chain couples TRBV11-1 to TRBJ2-1; 9 positions agree with TRBD2. Germline-derived CDR1 and CDR2 are SGHAT and FQDESV (reference sequence). Losses at the gene ends were 3 bases for V and 7 bases for J; bases not matched to a gene: 4. The CDR3 length is 14 residues.

The rearrangement uses TRBV5-1 and TRBJ1-2; a possible D gene is TRBD1 (6 bases). Germline assignment: CDR1 SGHRS and CDR2 YFSETQ. This CDR3 is 14 amino acids long. The ends were cut back, 7 bases at V and 4 bases at J, with 17 bases in the middle. The CDR3 bases are TGCGCCAGCCGCTCGGGGGGGCGCAGCTATGGCTACACCTTC. Translated, it gives CASRSGGRSYGYTF. The whole variable domain, remainder taken from reference TRBV5-1 and TRBJ1-2, is KAGVTQTPRYLIKTRGQQVTLSCSPISGHRSVSWYQQTPGQGLQFLFEYFSETQRNKGNFPGRFSGRQFSNSRSEMNVSTLELGDSALYLCASRSGGRSYGYTFGSGTRLTVV.

The chain has TRBV12-3 or TRBV12-4 and TRBJ1-5; D is undetermined. V gave up 3 bases and J gave up 5 bases, with 8 bases separating them. CDR3 size: 13 residues. The CDR3 region has the DNA TGTGCCAGCAGTTTTATCGTCCATCAGCCCCAGCATTTT. This codes for CASSFIVHQPQHF.

As to this clone: The same CDR3 also results from other DNA sequences found in this sample. This rearrangement joins TRBV25-1 to TRBJ2-7; D gene uncertain. The CDR3 spans 11 residues. Per the germline V gene, CDR1 is MGHDK and CDR2 is SYGVNS. The ends were cut back, 3 bases at V and 4 bases at J, with 4 bases in the middle. CDR3 nucleotide sequence: TGTGCCAGCAGTGACTCTTACGAGCAGTACTTC. This sequence encodes CASSDSYEQYF.

The chain couples TRBV29-1 to TRBJ1-2; no reliable D call. Between the trimmed V and J ends, which lost 7 bases and 2 bases, there was a span of 11 bases. This CDR3 contains 12 residues. Germline assignment: CDR1 SQVTM and CDR2 ANQGSEA. In DNA form, the CDR3 reads TGCAGCGCCTCCGGGTCGAACTATGGCTACACCTTC. Encoded protein: CSASGSNYGYTF.

This chain joins TRBV30 and TRBJ2-2; D is possibly TRBD2 (5 bases). This CDR3 spans 15 amino acids. Germline loops: CDR1 GTSNPN, CDR2 SVGIG (reference sequence). V lost 0 bases and J lost 6, with 14 bases in between. The CDR3 sequence is CAWSVDLRGAGELFF. CDR3 sequence (DNA): TGTGCCTGGAGTGTAGACCTTCGGGGTGCCGGGGAGCTGTTTTTT.

This chain connects TRBV6-5 to TRBJ2-3; D ambiguous. Per germline, CDR1 MNHEY and CDR2 SVGAGI. Trimming removed 8 bases at V and 2 bases at J, with 14 bases between. CDR3 length equals 14 residues. The CDR3 DNA is TGTGCCAGCGTCAGGTGGGCACTCACAGATACGCAGTATTTT. The encoded protein is CASVRWALTDTQYF.

J is TRBJ2-6 and V is TRBV11-3; 9 nucleotides match TRBD1. J gave up 2 bases and V 0 bases, and 5 bases lay outside the gene matches. CDR3 length: 18 residues. Germline loops: CDR1 SGHNT, CDR2 YENEEA. The CDR3 DNA follows: TGTGCCAGCAGCTTAGAATGGGACAGGGTCACTGGGGCCAACGTCCTGACTTTC. Its protein is CASSLEWDRVTGANVLTF.

This clone has only one observation. V is TRBV10-2 and J is TRBJ1-1, with TRBD1 as a possible D gene (6 bases). The CDR3 loop spans 14 amino acids. V was shortened by 6 bases and J by 5 bases, with 16 bases between the two germline ends. Germline CDR1 reads WSHSY; CDR2 reads SAAADI. CDR3 loop: CASRGGPGRTEAFF. In nucleotides, the CDR3 is TGCGCCAGCAGGGGGGGGCCGGGCAGGACTGAAGCTTTCTTT.

This clone was counted a single time. J is TRBJ1-6 and V is TRBV4-2, with a tentative D call TRBD1 (6 bases). The CDR3 runs 15 residues. V was clipped by 1 base and J by 7 bases, with 11 bases between them. In germline, CDR1 is LGHNA, CDR2 YNFKEQ. CDR3 bases: TGTGCCAGCAGCCAAGCAACAGGGTTGAATTCACCCCTCCACTTT. It specifies CASSQATGLNSPLHF.

This chain joins TRBV2 and TRBJ1-2; perhaps TRBD1 as D (5 bases). The CDR3 consists of 13 residues. V was cut by 4 bases and J by 5 bases, with 11 bases left in between. CDR1 and CDR2 (germline): SNHLY, FYNNEI. CDR3: CASSALREYGYTF. The CDR3 bases are TGTGCCAGCAGTGCCCTCAGGGAATATGGCTACACCTTC.

The chain recombines TRBV28 with TRBJ1-6; 7 bases line up with TRBD1. From germline, CDR1 is MDHEN and CDR2 SYDVKM. The CDR3 extends over 13 amino acids. The trim removed 7 bases at V and 7 bases at J, leaving 4 bases unmatched. The DNA of the CDR3 is TGTGCCAGCATCCCGGACAGGAATTCACCCCTCCACTTT. Translating it yields CASIPDRNSPLHF.

V is TRBV5-1 and J is TRBJ1-3, with 7 bases fitting TRBD1. There are 18 residues in the CDR3. With V trimmed by 3 bases and J by 2 bases, 14 bases remained unmatched. CDR1 SGHRS and CDR2 YFSETQ come from the germline V gene. The CDR3 sequence: CASSSPEGQPVTGNTIYF. The DNA of the CDR3 is TGCGCCAGCAGCTCTCCTGAGGGACAGCCCGTTACTGGAAACACCATATATTTT.

This clone was recorded a few times. The chain uses TRBV7-9 and TRBJ2-1, with D perhaps TRBD1 (5 bases). CDR1 and CDR2 (germline): SEHNR, FQNEAQ (reference sequence). The CDR3 has 13 amino acids. V lost 5 bases and J lost 8, with 13 bases in between. This CDR3 reads CASSPGWGDEQFF. CDR3 bases: TGTGCCAGCAGCCCAGGGTGGGGCGATGAGCAGTTCTTC.

The genes are TRBV4-1 and TRBJ2-1, with a tentative D call TRBD2 (5 bases). Looked up from germline, CDR1 is MGHRA and CDR2 is YSYEKL. The length of the CDR3 is 17 residues. Trimming pared 5 bases from V and 2 bases from J, leaving 19 bases between. The CDR3 spells CASSGDPLTGAYNEQFF. The DNA of the CDR3 is TGCGCCAGCAGCGGAGACCCCTTAACCGGGGCCTACAATGAGCAGTTCTTC.

J is TRBJ1-2 and V is TRBV3-1 (or the pseudogene TRBV3-2), with D perhaps matching TRBD1 (5 bases). This CDR3 contains 13 residues. The V end was cut by 2 bases, the J end by 7 bases, with 11 bases between. Germline V gives CDR1 LGHDT, CDR2 YNNKEL (reference sequence). The CDR3 spells CASSQQPGAGYTF. For the CDR3, the DNA is TGTGCCAGCAGCCAACAGCCTGGGGCTGGCTACACCTTC.

The rearrangement uses TRBV9 and TRBJ1-1; 7 nucleotides align to TRBD1. CDR1 is SGDLS, CDR2 YYNGEE, per germline. J lost 8 bases, V lost 3 bases, and 13 bases had no gene match. The CDR3 is made up of 15 amino acids. CDR3 protein: CASSDHRGSAREAFF. In nucleotides, the CDR3 is TGTGCCAGCAGCGACCACAGGGGTTCAGCTAGAGAAGCTTTCTTT. Variable domain in full (rest from reference TRBV9 and TRBJ1-1): DSGVTQTPKHLITATGQRVTLRCSPRSGDLSVYWYQQSLDQGLQFLIQYYNGEERAKGNILERFSAQQFPDLHSELNLSSLELGDSALYFCASSDHRGSAREAFFGQGTRLTVV.

V gene TRBV4-2 combines with J gene TRBJ2-1; 7 bases fit TRBD1. V dropped 1 base and J dropped 6; count of bases not matched to a gene: 0. CDR1 LGHNA and CDR2 YNFKEQ come from the germline V gene. CDR3 length equals 13 residues. The CDR3 region is CASSQGTGNEQFF. The CDR3 DNA is TGTGCCAGCAGCCAAGGGACAGGCAATGAGCAGTTCTTC.

On this clone itself: In the same sample, other DNA sequences code for this CDR3. The DNA for the CDR3 is TGCAGTGCTAGACGGTCAGATACGCAGTATTTT. This codes for CSARRSDTQYF. The chain carries TRBV20-1 and TRBJ2-3; D is undetermined. Germline CDR1 DFQATT, CDR2 SNEGSKA (reference sequence). This CDR3 is built from 11 residues. Trimming pared 2 bases from V and 4 bases from J, leaving 4 bases between.